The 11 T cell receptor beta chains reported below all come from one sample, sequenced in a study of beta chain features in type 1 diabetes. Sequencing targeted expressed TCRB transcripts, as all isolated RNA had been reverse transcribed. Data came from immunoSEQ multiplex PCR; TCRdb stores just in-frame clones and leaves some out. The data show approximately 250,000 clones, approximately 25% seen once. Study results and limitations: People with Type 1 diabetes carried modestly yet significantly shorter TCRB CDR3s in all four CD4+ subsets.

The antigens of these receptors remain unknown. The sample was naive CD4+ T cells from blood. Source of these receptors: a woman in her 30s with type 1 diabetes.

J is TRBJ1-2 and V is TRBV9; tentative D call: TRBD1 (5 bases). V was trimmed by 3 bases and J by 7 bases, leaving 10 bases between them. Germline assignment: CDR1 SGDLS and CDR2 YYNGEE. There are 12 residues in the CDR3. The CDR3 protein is CASSEGAIGYTF. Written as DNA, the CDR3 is TGTGCCAGCAGCGAAGGGGCTATTGGCTACACCTTC.

CDR3 region: CASQSRDYTYEQYF. The DNA for the CDR3 is TGTGCCAGTCAATCCCGGGACTACACCTACGAGCAGTACTTC. The rearrangement uses TRBV25-1 and TRBJ2-7, with 7 bases matching TRBD2. The CDR3 is made up of 14 amino acids. V shed 9 bases, J shed 2 bases, and the junction held 10 bases outside the gene matches. The germline gives CDR1 MGHDK, CDR2 SYGVNS.

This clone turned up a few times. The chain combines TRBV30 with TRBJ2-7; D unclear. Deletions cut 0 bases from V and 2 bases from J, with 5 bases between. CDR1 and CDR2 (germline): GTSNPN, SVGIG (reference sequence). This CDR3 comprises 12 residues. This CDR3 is CAWSVRAYEQYF. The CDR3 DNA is TGTGCCTGGAGTGTACGAGCCTACGAGCAGTACTTC.

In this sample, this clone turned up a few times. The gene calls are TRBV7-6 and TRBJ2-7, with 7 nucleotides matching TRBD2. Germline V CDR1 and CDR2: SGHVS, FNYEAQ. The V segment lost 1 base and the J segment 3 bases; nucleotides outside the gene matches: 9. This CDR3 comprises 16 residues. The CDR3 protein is CASSLVLAGDRYEQYF. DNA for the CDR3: TGTGCCAGCAGCTTAGTGCTGGCGGGAGACCGCTACGAGCAGTACTTC.

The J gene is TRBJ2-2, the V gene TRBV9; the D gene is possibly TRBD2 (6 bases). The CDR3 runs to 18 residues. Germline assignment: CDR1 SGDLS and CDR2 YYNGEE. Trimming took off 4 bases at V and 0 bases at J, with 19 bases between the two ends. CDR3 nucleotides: TGTGCCAGCAGCAGTAGCAGGAGGGTTGAAGCGAACACCGGGGAGCTGTTTTTT. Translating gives CASSSSRRVEANTGELFF.

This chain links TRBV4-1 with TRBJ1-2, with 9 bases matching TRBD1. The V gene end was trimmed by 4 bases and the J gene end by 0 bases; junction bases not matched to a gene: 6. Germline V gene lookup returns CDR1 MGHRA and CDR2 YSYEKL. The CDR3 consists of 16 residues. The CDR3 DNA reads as TGCGCCAGCAGCCCCACAGGGGGCCTATCTAACTATGGCTACACCTTC. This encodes CASSPTGGLSNYGYTF.

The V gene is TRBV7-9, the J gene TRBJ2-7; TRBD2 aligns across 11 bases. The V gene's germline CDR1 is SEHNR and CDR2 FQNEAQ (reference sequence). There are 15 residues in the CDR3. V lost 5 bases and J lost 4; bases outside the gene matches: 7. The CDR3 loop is CASSEGLAAHYEQYF. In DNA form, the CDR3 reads TGTGCCAGCAGCGAGGGACTAGCGGCACATTACGAGCAGTACTTC.

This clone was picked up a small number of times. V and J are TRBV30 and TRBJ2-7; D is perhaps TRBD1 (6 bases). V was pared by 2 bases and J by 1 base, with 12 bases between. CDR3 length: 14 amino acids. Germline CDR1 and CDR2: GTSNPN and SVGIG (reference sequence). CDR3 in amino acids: CAWSSPTGSYEQYF. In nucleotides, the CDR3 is TGTGCCTGGAGTTCGCCGACAGGTTCCTACGAGCAGTACTTC.

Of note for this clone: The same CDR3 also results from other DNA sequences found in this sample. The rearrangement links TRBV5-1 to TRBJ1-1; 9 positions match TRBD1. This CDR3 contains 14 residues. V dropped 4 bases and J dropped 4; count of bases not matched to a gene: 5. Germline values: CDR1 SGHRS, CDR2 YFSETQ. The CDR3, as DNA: TGCGCCAGCAGCCGGGACAGGGTAGGCACTGAAGCTTTCTTT. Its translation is CASSRDRVGTEAFF.

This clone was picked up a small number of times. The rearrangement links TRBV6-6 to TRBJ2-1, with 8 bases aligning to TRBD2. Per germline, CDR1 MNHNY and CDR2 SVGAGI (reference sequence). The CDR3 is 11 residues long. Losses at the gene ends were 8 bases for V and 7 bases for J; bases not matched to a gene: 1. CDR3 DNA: TGTGCCAGCCGGGGGGGGAATGAGCAGTTCTTC. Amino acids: CASRGGNEQFF.

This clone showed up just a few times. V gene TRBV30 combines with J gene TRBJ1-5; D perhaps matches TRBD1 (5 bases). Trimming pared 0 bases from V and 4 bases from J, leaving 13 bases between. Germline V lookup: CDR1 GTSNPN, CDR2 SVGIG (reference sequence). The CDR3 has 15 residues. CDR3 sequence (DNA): TGTGCCTGGAGTGTCGATCAGGGTAGGAATCAGCCCCAGCATTTT. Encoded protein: CAWSVDQGRNQPQHF.